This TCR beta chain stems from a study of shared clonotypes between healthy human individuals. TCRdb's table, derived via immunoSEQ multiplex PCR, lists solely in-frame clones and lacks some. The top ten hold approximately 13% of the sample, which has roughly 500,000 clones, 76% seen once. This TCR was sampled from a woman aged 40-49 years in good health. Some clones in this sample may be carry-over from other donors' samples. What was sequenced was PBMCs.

The CDR3 region is CSVGQGGETQYF. CDR3 DNA sequence: TGCAGCGTTGGGCAGGGCGGAGAGACCCAGTACTTC. The chain recombines TRBV29-1 with TRBJ2-5, with D tentatively TRBD1 (5 bases). Trimming stripped 4 bases from V and 4 bases from J, with 10 bases between. Germline V gene sequence: CDR1 SQVTM, CDR2 ANQGSEA. This CDR3 has 12 amino acids.